What follows are 3 T cell receptor beta chains derived from one specimen sequenced in a study of cytomegalovirus exposure and HLA in healthy donors. With 60 Vbeta and 13 Jbeta primers, the PCR was carried out. Profiled with immunoSEQ multiplex PCR; TCRdb holds only in-frame clones, not every one. Counted here are about 110,000 clones, roughly four fifths occurring once; the ten biggest clones make up 1.3%. Specimen: PBMCs. These receptors were collected from a woman aged 25-40 years in good health and CMV-seronegative.

V gene TRBV30 combines with J gene TRBJ1-5; TRBD1 is a possible D gene (5 bases). The ends were cut back, 0 bases at V and 3 bases at J, with 12 bases in the middle. The germline CDR1 and CDR2 sequences are GTSNPN and SVGIG (reference sequence). The CDR3 totals 15 residues. Here the CDR3 reads CAWSVPGQVNQPQHF. CDR3 DNA: TGTGCCTGGAGTGTACCTGGACAAGTCAATCAGCCCCAGCATTTT.

The chain links TRBV10-3 to TRBJ1-1; the D gene is possibly TRBD1 (5 bases). The CDR3 length is 12 residues. Looked up from germline, CDR1 is ENHRY and CDR2 is SYGVKD. V was trimmed by 8 bases and J by 5 bases, leaving 12 bases between them. In DNA form, the CDR3 reads TGTGCCATCGGAGGGGCGACAACTGAAGCTTTCTTT. This translates into CAIGGATTEAFF.

V gene TRBV5-6 combines with J gene TRBJ2-7; D possibly corresponds to TRBD1 (6 bases). CDR1 is SGHDT and CDR2 is YYEEEE in the germline V gene. The CDR3 consists of 14 residues. V lost 2 bases and J lost 1, with 10 bases in between. Written as DNA, the CDR3 is TGTGCCAGCAGCTTCCCAACAGGGTCCTACGAGCAGTACTTC. The encoded protein is CASSFPTGSYEQYF.